This TCR beta chain emerged from a study of shared clonotypes between healthy human individuals. General observations from the study: Generation probability values for non-shared clonotypes were lower than those for clonotypes shared by all four donors.

Per the germline V gene, CDR1 is KGHSH and CDR2 is LQKENI. There are 17 residues in the CDR3. The V gene end was trimmed by 0 bases and the J gene end by 5 bases; junction bases not matched to a gene: 9. Replicate PCRs run on sorted subsets employed roughly 180 ng DNA, tens of thousands of T cell genomes. Only in-frame clones appear in the TCRdb table, and some are missing; sequencing was by immunoSEQ multiplex PCR. The data show 2 million to 3 million clones, over 85% seen once. Turning to this clone: Its antigen is as yet unknown.

A split of CD4+ cells into CD45RA+ naive and CD45RA-negative memory subsets was performed. This sequence originates from a man younger than 35 in good health. Some clones in this sample may be carry-over from other donors' samples. The chain has TRBV18 and TRBJ2-2; 7 bases align to TRBD2. Sample: naive CD4+ T cells from PBMCs. Subset in this sample: CD45RA+ positively selected. Written as DNA, the CDR3 is TGTGCCAGCTCACCACCGGGTTCGGGAGGACGGACCGGGGAGCTGTTTTTT. Translating it yields CASSPPGSGGRTGELFF.